The sequence of this T cell receptor beta chain was determined in a study of shared clonotypes between healthy human individuals. Study details: Aged between 18 and 49, the donors were a couple of women and three men.

This CDR3 comprises 12 residues. Germline values: CDR1 SGHRS, CDR2 YFSETQ. Trimming pared 1 base from V and 9 bases from J, leaving 8 bases between. This clone was picked up a small number of times. Its specificity is not known. The study's findings and limits: The sharing of 4% to 5.5% of naive CD4 clonotypes was seen across a handful of donors.

Original handling: Junction-only immunoSEQ data arrived without quality scores, meaning filtering differed. Libraries were prepared by immunoSEQ multiplex PCR; TCRdb keeps only in-frame clonotypes and omits some of them. Clone size and the V and J calls come from that table; the DNA yielded D and trimming. The sample includes roughly 1 million clones, around three quarters seen only once; the top ten take about 0.52%. The chain uses TRBV5-1 and TRBJ2-1, with a weak D call TRBD1 (5 bases). This TCR derives from a young man in good health. Some clones in this sample may be carry-over from other donors' samples. The sequencing sample was made of memory CD4+ T cells from PBMCs. Regarding subset: CD45RA-negative fraction. The CDR3 loop reads CASSLRGIEQFF. In DNA form, the CDR3 reads TGCGCCAGCAGCTTGAGGGGTATTGAGCAGTTCTTC.